Reported below is one TCR beta chain. Its target is unknown. Here immunoSEQ multiplex PCR was the method, and the copy in TCRdb shows in-frame clones only, minus some. The sample holds roughly 150,000 clones, approximately 90% seen once. V lost 5 bases, J lost 5 bases, and 13 bases lay in between. The germline V gene has CDR1 SGHVS and CDR2 FNYEAQ. The CDR3 contains 13 residues. These data come from a study of T cell responses to AZD1222 COVID-19 vaccine. The study's findings and limits: Nearly half of spike-specific TCRs reportedly target variant regions that are unmutated in the B.1.351 and B.1.1.7 variants.

The sample consisted of peripheral blood, taken 28 days after the second AZD1222 dose. V and J are TRBV7-6 and TRBJ2-7; D is possibly TRBD2 (5 bases). The clonotype was recovered from an adult who received the AZD1222 COVID-19 vaccine. Here the CDR3 DNA reads TGTGCCAGCAGCGATCGGACTTACCACGAGCAGTACTTC. It is translated as CASSDRTYHEQYF.